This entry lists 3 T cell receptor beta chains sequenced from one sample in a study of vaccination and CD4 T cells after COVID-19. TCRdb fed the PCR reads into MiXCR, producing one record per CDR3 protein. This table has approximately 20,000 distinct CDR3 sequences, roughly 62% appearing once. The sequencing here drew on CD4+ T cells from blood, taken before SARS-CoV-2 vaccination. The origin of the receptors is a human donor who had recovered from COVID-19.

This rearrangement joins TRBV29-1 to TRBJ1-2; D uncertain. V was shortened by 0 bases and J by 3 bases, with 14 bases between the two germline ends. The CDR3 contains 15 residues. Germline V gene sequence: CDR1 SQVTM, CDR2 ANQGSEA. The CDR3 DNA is TGCAGCGTTGAAGAGAGGACTGCGCGAGACTATGGCTACACCTTC. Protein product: CSVEERTARDYGYTF.

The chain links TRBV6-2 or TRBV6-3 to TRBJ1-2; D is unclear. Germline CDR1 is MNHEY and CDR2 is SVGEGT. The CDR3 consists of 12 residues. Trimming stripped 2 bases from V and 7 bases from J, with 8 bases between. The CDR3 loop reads CASSYQDSGYTF. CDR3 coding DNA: TGTGCCAGCAGTTACCAGGACTCTGGCTACACCTTC.

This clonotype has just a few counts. CDR3 sequence: CASSVKGASYNSPLHF. CDR3 DNA: TGTGCCAGCAGTGTCAAGGGGGCCTCCTATAATTCACCCCTCCACTTT. The V and J genes are TRBV25-1 and TRBJ1-6; 7 bases map to TRBD1. The germline V gene has CDR1 MGHDK and CDR2 SYGVNS. V lost 4 bases to trimming and J lost 0 bases; unmatched junction nucleotides: 3. CDR3 length equals 16 residues.